This TCR beta chain was recorded in a study of CD8+ T cells in alopecia areata (dated by TCRdb to the late 2010s). Looking at the study overall: Treated patients were enrolled in an open-label pilot trial of oral tofacitinib, 5 to 10 mg twice daily, for moderate-to-severe alopecia areata. Patients stayed on tofacitinib for 6 to 18 months and then had 6 months of follow-up off drug so that delayed response and recurrence could be assessed. RNA was obtained with the PAXgene miRNA kit for fixed scalp, the miRNeasy kit for PBMCs, and the RNeasy kit for mouse skin. Biopsies were taken from tofacitinib-treated patients at baseline and again at 4 and 24 weeks into treatment, and several of those patients also had a later scalp biopsy. In both human patients and the C3H/HeJ mouse model, the study applied high-throughput TCRbeta sequencing to look at T cell clonal expansion in alopecia areata. Clonality in the scalp was compared among normal scalp (n=4), patchy alopecia areata scalp (n=8), and alopecia totalis/universalis scalp (n=8). Scalp tissue and sorted CD4+ and CD8+ peripheral blood T cells from patchy and totalis/universalis alopecia areata patients and from healthy controls were covered by human TCRbeta sequencing. TCRbeta CDR3 regions were amplified by immunoSEQ multiplex PCR using 35 Vbeta forward and 13 Jbeta reverse primers. For the treated patients, the SALT score, which quantifies what percentage of scalp surface area is affected, served as the measure of disease severity. Broad study findings and their caveats: Scalp clonality and the number of expanded CD8+ clones among the top 100 scalp clones were significantly decreased by tofacitinib. Unlike mouse skin, which is dominated by gammadelta T cells, normal human skin has resident alphabeta T cells that are also sequenced, and this complicates analysis of the scalp TCR repertoire. Because the treated cohort was small and had only one nonresponder, larger studies are needed to examine links between baseline CD8+ expansion and response. TCR sequences shared between patients were less clear than in mice, possibly partly because of HLA diversity in the patient population. During tofacitinib treatment, many expanded lesional clones stuck around in both scalp and blood, and this persistence may partly explain why relapse happens after treatment is stopped. Lesional scalp, especially in alopecia totalis/universalis, showed higher clonality and more expanded CD8+ clones than normal scalp, suggesting antigenic drive.

As concerns this clone: Which antigen it targets is not known. No base quality values were provided; no much bigger clone lies one nucleotide off.

Receptor amplification or capture employed the immunoSEQ multiplex PCR assay. RNA was extracted from all samples and reverse transcribed into cDNA, which served as template for TCR sequencing. SuperScript III was used to make first-strand cDNA, primed with a 2:1 mix of oligo-dT and random hexamers. A synthetic immune receptor repertoire was used to gauge amplification bias, and whatever bias remained was removed computationally. Per the authors' processing: Raw reads were preprocessed for error removal, and CDR3 was defined according to IMGT conventions as running from the conserved cysteine to phenylalanine. Clonality was computed by normalizing Shannon entropy by log2 of the number of productive unique TCRs and subtracting the result from 1. CD4 or CD8 identity of scalp clones was inferred by cross-referencing scalp TCRbeta sequences with sorted blood CD4 and CD8 repertoires. TCRdb mirrors the immuneACCESS table, restricted to in-frame sequences. Some clones are absent from its copies; in checked studies, under half trace to an unresolved V gene, and the reason for the others is unknown. The DNA was the basis for D and trimming; V, J and clone size are from that table. Counted in this sample were about 270,000 clones; around three fifths of them appeared once. The ten largest make up about 0.89% of the sample.

The sample's treatment or condition label, in plain terms: oral pan-JAK inhibitor, 5-10 mg twice daily. Peripheral blood and lesional scalp punch biopsies were obtained from patients with alopecia areata. PBMCs were isolated by density centrifugation and stained for CD3, CD4 and CD8, and CD4+ and CD8+ T cells were sorted on a FACSAria. From the cysteine through the phenylalanine, the CDR3 covers 13 amino acids. Just CDR3 DNA is preserved here, 39 bases in frame from base 1. Based on the germline V gene (reference sequence), the CDR1 and CDR2 sequences are MNHNY and SVGAGI. From V the trimming removes 7 bases and from J it removes 3 bases, while the gene matches leave 5 bases of the junction unaccounted for.

The source is a human donor with alopecia areata. The sequence links TRBV6-6 to TRBJ2-5; TRBD1 fits 7 bases in the junction. The specimen was CD4+ T cells sorted from blood, collected around week 53, from a patient treated with tofacitinib. The bases read TGTGCCAGCAACGGACAGGCCAAAGAGACCCAGTACTTC. Its translation is CASNGQAKETQYF.